Below, 2 T cell receptor beta chains from the same sample are listed, as sequenced in a study of T cell responses to AZD1222 COVID-19 vaccine. Assay used: immunoSEQ multiplex PCR; TCRdb lists only in-frame clones, some missing. The sample records under 250,000 clones, just over 90% being singletons. Sample: peripheral blood, taken on day 0 of MenACWY control vaccination. These receptors all stem from an adult in good health.

The J gene is TRBJ1-5, the V gene TRBV7-2; 7 positions agree with TRBD1. Germline CDR1 is SGHTA and CDR2 is FQGNSA. V lost 5 bases to trimming and J lost 2 bases; unmatched junction nucleotides: 9. The CDR3 totals 16 residues. In DNA form, the CDR3 reads TGTGCCAGCAGCCGGGGCCGGGACAGCCGCAATCAGCCCCAGCATTTT. Translated, it gives CASSRGRDSRNQPQHF.

V is TRBV6-5 and J is TRBJ2-1; no firm D call. Deletions cut 8 bases from V and 7 bases from J, with 12 bases between. Per germline, CDR1 MNHEY and CDR2 SVGAGI. The CDR3 spans 12 residues. This chain's CDR3 is CASGLFGNEQFF. As DNA, the CDR3 is TGTGCCAGCGGCCTATTTGGGAATGAGCAGTTCTTC.